This is a list of T cell receptor beta chains from one sample in a study of CD8 T cells in ankylosing spondylitis. TCRdb passed the 5' RACE reads through MiXCR, listing each CDR3 protein once. Counted here are under 300,000 distinct CDR3 sequences, around 9.1% occurring once; the ten biggest clones make up around 6.8%. Sequencing was done on a sample of blood, either unsorted or a sorted T cell fraction (not recorded which). The receptors come from a male donor with ankylosing spondylitis or in good health (not recorded which). The CDR3 runs from the conserved cysteine through the conserved F or W. Fields, in order: clone size, D gene, V gene, J gene, CDR3 DNA, CDR3 protein. The D gene is left open where the match is weak. A row's size may be missing; if present it is once, few, many or a size class.

>many|TRBD1|TRBV20-1|TRBJ1-1
TGCAGTGCGCCGACAGGGGGAATGAACACTGAAGCTTTCTTT
CSAPTGGMNTEAFF
>few|TRBD2|TRBV27|TRBJ2-1
TGTGCCAGCAGTCGGAGGACTAGCGGGGGCCTCAGATACGACAATGAGCAGTTCTTC
CASSRRTSGGLRYDNEQFF
>many|.|TRBV12-3/TRBV12-4|TRBJ1-2
TGTGCCACCCTACCTACGGCCCAGGGCTATGGCTACACCTTC
CATLPTAQGYGYTF
>.|.|TRBV15|TRBJ1-2
TGTGCCACCAGCGGAGGGACCGGGACATCTAACTATGGCTACACCTTC
CATSGGTGTSNYGYTF
>many|TRBD1|TRBV4-3|TRBJ1-2
TGCGCCAGCAGCCAAGGGACAGGGAGTAACTATGGCTACACCTTC
CASSQGTGSNYGYTF
>many|TRBD1|TRBV29-1|TRBJ1-6
TGCAGCGTTGCACAGGGGGATTATAATTCACCCCTCCACTTT
CSVAQGDYNSPLHF
>.|.|TRBV7-9|TRBJ1-4
TGTGCCAGCAGCACCCAGCGGGGTACTAATGAAAAACTGTTTTTT
CASSTQRGTNEKLFF
>few|TRBD2|TRBV18|TRBJ2-7
TGTGCCAGCTCACCGGGGCGGGAGAACTACGAGCAGTACTTC
CASSPGRENYEQYF
>many|TRBD2|TRBV5-1|TRBJ2-1
TGCGCCAGCAGCTCGGGACTAGCGGGAGTATATAATGAGCAGTTCTTC
CASSSGLAGVYNEQFF
>.|.|TRBV19|TRBJ2-5
TGTGCCAGTAGTATTCGTGGACCGCCGGAGACCCAGTACTTC
CASSIRGPPETQYF
>many|.|TRBV3-1|TRBJ2-2
TGTGCCAGCAGCCAAGGGCTAGCGTCTGCACCCGGGGAGCTGTTTTTT
CASSQGLASAPGELFF
>.|TRBD2|TRBV12-3/TRBV12-4|TRBJ2-2
TGTGCCAGCACCAACGGGAGGGCGAACACCGGGGAGCTGTTTTTT
CASTNGRANTGELFF
>many|.|TRBV4-2|TRBJ1-1
TGTGCCAGCAGCCCGGAGGGGGAGGGTCGAACTGAAGCTTTCTTT
CASSPEGEGRTEAFF
>many|TRBD1|TRBV29-1|TRBJ1-1
TGCAGCGTTGTTGAACAGGGGGCTGGAACTGAAGCTTTCTTT
CSVVEQGAGTEAFF
>many|.|TRBV7-9|TRBJ2-7
TGTGCCAGCAGCTTTTCTAGCGACCCGAGCTCCTACGAGCAGTACTTC
CASSFSSDPSSYEQYF
>many|.|TRBV19|TRBJ2-3
TGTGCCAGTAGTAGCAGGGCCCGTAGCACAGATACGCAGTATTTT
CASSSRARSTDTQYF
>many|TRBD1|TRBV7-9|TRBJ2-7
TGTGCCAGCAGCGCCCGACAGGGTGCCCGATACTACGAGCAGTACTTC
CASSARQGARYYEQYF
>many|.|TRBV12-3/TRBV12-4|TRBJ1-1
TGTGCCAGCAGTTTCCAGATCATGAACACTGAAGCTTTCTTT
CASSFQIMNTEAFF
>many|TRBD1|TRBV3-1|TRBJ1-5
TGTGCCAGCAGCCGACAGGGCCACAATCAGCCCCAGCATTTT
CASSRQGHNQPQHF
>many|.|TRBV7-6|TRBJ2-2
TGTGCCAGCAGCTTAGGTCGGGGGTCGAACACCGGGGAGCTGTTTTTT
CASSLGRGSNTGELFF
>many|.|TRBV15|TRBJ1-2
TGTGCCACCAGCAGAGATCCGTCTTTGGGGGACGGCTACACCTTC
CATSRDPSLGDGYTF
>many|.|TRBV5-6|TRBJ2-7
TGTGCCAGCATAGACGGGCAAAGAGGCGAGCAGTACTTC
CASIDGQRGEQYF
>many|.|TRBV11-1|TRBJ2-3
TGTGCCAGCAGCCTTGGACGTCCACGGACAGATACGCAGTATTTT
CASSLGRPRTDTQYF
>.|.|TRBV5-1|TRBJ2-1
TGCGCCAGCAGCCGGGCGCCTGGAGGGGGCGACTACAATGAGCAGTTCTTC
CASSRAPGGGDYNEQFF
>many|TRBD2|TRBV9|TRBJ2-1
TGTGCCAGCAGCCCGCGACTAGCGGGGGGGCATGATGAGCAGTTCTTC
CASSPRLAGGHDEQFF
>many|.|TRBV5-6|TRBJ2-5
TGTGCCAGCAGCCCCCCGCGGCAGGGGCTCGGTTATTTTGTGGAGACCCAGTACTTC
CASSPPRQGLGYFVETQYF
>many|.|TRBV7-2|TRBJ2-3
TGTGCCAGCAGCTTAGTGGATACGCAGTATTTT
CASSLVDTQYF
>many|TRBD2|TRBV6-2/TRBV6-3|TRBJ2-7
TGTGCCAGTAACACCTGGAGTGGCGGGGGGGCTCCCTACGAGCAGTACTTC
CASNTWSGGGAPYEQYF
>many|.|TRBV15|TRBJ2-3
TGTGCCACCAGCAGAGATCTGCGGGGTGGGGCAGATACGCAGTATTTT
CATSRDLRGGADTQYF
>.|.|TRBV7-2|TRBJ1-5
TGTGCCAGCAGCTTAGAGGGCCTCCCGACGTGGCAGCCCCAGCATTTT
CASSLEGLPTWQPQHF
>many|TRBD2|TRBV7-3|TRBJ2-7
TGTGCCAGCAGCCATAGCGGGGGGCTCTCCTACGAGCAGTACTTC
CASSHSGGLSYEQYF
>many|.|TRBV7-2|TRBJ1-4
TGTGCCAGCAGCCCTGACAGGGAAAAACTGTTTTTT
CASSPDREKLFF
>many|TRBD1|TRBV5-1|TRBJ2-5
TGCGCCAGCAGCATCACAGGGGAAGGAGAGACCCAGTACTTC
CASSITGEGETQYF
>few|.|TRBV20-1|TRBJ1-5
TGCAGTGCAATTGACAGTAGCAATCAGCCCCAGCATTTT
CSAIDSSNQPQHF
>many|.|TRBV7-9|TRBJ2-1
TGTGCCAGCAGCATTGCAACCATTAGGCGTGAGCAGTTCTTC
CASSIATIRREQFF
>many|.|TRBV6-1|TRBJ2-1
TGTGCCAGCAGTGGCGGGACCGCTAGCTCCTACAATGAGCAGTTCTTC
CASSGGTASSYNEQFF
>.|.|TRBV20-1|TRBJ1-2
TGCAGTGCAGGAGACGGCCCTCACTATGGCTACACCTTC
CSAGDGPHYGYTF
>.|.|TRBV5-5|TRBJ2-4
TGTGCCAGCAGCTTGCCGGGGAGGTCCAAAAACATTCAGTACTTC
CASSLPGRSKNIQYF
>many|TRBD2|TRBV7-2|TRBJ2-3
TGTGCCAGCAGCTTACGAGCGGGATCGACAGATACGCAGTATTTT
CASSLRAGSTDTQYF
>many|.|TRBV6-5|TRBJ2-2
TGTGCCAGCAGTTACTCAAGAGGCACCGGGGAGCTGTTTTTT
CASSYSRGTGELFF
>many|TRBD1|TRBV18|TRBJ1-1
TGTGCCAGCTCCCCTCAGGGGGGCACTGAAGCTTTCTTT
CASSPQGGTEAFF
>many|.|TRBV5-1|TRBJ1-1
TGCGCCAGCAGCAAAACCGGACGGGAAAACACTGAAGCTTTCTTT
CASSKTGRENTEAFF
>few|TRBD2|TRBV12-3/TRBV12-4|TRBJ2-7
TGTGCCAGCAGTCCCCGGGGGGACTCCTCCTACGAGCAGTACTTC
CASSPRGDSSYEQYF
>.|.|TRBV6-6|TRBJ2-5
TGTGCCACCCGAGGGGGGACTCAAGAGACCCAGTACTTC
CATRGGTQETQYF
>.|.|TRBV5-1|TRBJ2-1
TGCGCCAGCAGCAGGAGCAGGGGGGGCGGGGTCCTATACAATGAGCAGTTCTTC
CASSRSRGGGVLYNEQFF